The text below deals with one T cell receptor beta chain. Its antigen is unidentified. The CDR3 totals 17 residues. Per the germline V gene, CDR1 is LGHNA and CDR2 is YNFKEQ. The sample comes from a study of monozygotic twins with inflammatory bowel disease. Study-wide results and caveats: For repertoire similarity, concordant twins did not differ from discordant twins, possibly because power was limited. Treatment differences in immunosuppression may have added variability to the repertoires of patients.

Nested PCRs (roughly 16 and 10 cycles, two total) were applied to TCRalpha and TCRbeta cDNA. TCRdb reprocessed the 5' RACE reads and keeps a single row for each CDR3 protein, giving no DNA. The clone table shows around 210,000 distinct CDR3 sequences, with the ten largest holding 7.5% to 9.5%. This sequence originates from a human donor with ulcerative colitis or Crohn's disease, or a healthy co-twin of an affected twin (not recorded which). The sequenced sample was blood. This chain joins TRBV4-2 and TRBJ2-1; absent DNA, TCRdb's TRBD2 call cannot be checked. The CDR3 sequence is CASSQEGTGGLYNEQFF.